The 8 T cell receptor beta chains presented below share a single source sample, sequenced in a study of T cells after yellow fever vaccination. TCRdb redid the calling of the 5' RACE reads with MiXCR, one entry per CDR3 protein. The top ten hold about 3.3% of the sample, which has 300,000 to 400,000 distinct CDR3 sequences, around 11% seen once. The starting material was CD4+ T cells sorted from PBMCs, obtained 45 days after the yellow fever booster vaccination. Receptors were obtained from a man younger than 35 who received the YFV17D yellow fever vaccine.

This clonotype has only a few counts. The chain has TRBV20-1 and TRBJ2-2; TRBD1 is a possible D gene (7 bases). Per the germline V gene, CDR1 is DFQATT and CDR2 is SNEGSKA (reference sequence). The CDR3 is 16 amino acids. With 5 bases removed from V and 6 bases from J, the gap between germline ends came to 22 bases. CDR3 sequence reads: CSARPAQQGGAGELFF. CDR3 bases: TGCAGTGCTCGACCCGCCCAGCAGGGGGGCGCCGGGGAGCTGTTTTTT.

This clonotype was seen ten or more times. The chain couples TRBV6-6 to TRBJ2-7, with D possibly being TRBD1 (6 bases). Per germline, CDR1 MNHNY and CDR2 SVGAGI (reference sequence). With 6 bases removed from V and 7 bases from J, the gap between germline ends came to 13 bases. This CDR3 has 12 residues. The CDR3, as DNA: TGTGCCAGCAGCTCAGGGGCCGGAGAGCAGTACGTC. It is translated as CASSSGAGEQYV.

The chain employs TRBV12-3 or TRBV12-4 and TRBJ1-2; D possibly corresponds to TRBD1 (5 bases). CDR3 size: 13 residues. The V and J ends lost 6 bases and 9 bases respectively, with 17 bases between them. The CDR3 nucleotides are TGTGCCAGCAGCTTTACCCGTCAGGGTCGCTACACCTTC. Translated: CASSFTRQGRYTF.

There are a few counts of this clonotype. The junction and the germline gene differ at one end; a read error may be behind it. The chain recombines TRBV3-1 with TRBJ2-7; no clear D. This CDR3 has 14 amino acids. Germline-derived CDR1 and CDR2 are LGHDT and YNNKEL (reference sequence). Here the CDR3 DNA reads TGTGCCGGCAGTACTTCTCGCGGATCCTACGAGCAGTACTTC. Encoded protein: CAGSTSRGSYEQYF.

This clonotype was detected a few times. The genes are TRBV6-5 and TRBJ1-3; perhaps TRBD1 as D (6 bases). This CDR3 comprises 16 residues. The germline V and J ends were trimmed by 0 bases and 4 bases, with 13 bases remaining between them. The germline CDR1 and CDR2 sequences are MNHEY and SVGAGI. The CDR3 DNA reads TGTGCCAGCAGTTACTCGTTGGCAGGGACAGGAAACACCATATATTTT. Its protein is CASSYSLAGTGNTIYF.

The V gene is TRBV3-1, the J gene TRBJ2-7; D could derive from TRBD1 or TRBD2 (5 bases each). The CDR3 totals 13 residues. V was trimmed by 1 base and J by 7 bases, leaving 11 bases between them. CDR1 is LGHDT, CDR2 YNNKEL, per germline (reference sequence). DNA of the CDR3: TGTGCCAGCAGCCAAGCCCACGGGGCTGAGCAGTACTTC. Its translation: CASSQAHGAEQYF.

The CDR3 bases are TGTGCCAGCAGCTTGCTCACTAGCAGGTACAATGAGCAGTTCTTC. Encoded protein: CASSLLTSRYNEQFF. The chain combines TRBV5-6 with TRBJ2-1; possibly TRBD2 for D (6 bases). V was pared by 1 base and J by 4 bases, with 12 bases between. This CDR3 has 15 amino acids. Germline V CDR1 and CDR2: SGHDT, YYEEEE.

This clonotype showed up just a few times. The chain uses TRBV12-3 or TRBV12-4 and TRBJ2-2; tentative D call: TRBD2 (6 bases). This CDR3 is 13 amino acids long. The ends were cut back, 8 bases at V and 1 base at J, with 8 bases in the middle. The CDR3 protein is CASGEENTGELFF. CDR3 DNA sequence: TGTGCCAGCGGGGAGGAGAACACCGGGGAGCTGTTTTTT.